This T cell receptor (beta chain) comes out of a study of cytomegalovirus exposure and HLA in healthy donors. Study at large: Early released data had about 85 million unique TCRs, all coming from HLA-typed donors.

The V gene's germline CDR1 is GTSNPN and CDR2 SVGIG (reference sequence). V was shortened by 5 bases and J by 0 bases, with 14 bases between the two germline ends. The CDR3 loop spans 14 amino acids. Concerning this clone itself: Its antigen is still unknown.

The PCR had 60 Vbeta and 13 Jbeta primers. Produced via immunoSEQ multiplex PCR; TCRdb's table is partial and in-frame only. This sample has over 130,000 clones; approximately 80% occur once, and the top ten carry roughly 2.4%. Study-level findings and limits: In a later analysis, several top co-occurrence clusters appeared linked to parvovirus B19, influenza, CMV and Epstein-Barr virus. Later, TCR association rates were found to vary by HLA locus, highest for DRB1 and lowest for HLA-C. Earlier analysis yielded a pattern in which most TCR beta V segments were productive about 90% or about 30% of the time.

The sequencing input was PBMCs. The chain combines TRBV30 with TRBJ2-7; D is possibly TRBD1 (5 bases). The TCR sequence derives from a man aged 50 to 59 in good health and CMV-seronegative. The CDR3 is CAWGAAGASYEQYF. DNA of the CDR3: TGTGCCTGGGGGGCTGCCGGAGCCTCCTACGAGCAGTACTTC.